These 12 T cell receptor beta chains originate from one sample sequenced in a study of graft-versus-host responses after intestinal transplantation. Their recognized antigens are unknown. Measured with immunoSEQ multiplex PCR; TCRdb has only the in-frame clones, and not every one. The sample gives under 140,000 clones, 90% to 95% of which show up once; 0.4% to 0.55% is in the top ten. The sequences come from unstimulated CD8+ T cells sorted from spleen or lymph node cells, collected before intestinal transplant. Source of these receptors: a human donor who received an intestinal transplant.

The rearrangement links TRBV9 to TRBJ2-1, with D uncertain. V gave up 4 bases and J gave up 0 bases, with 23 bases separating them. Germline assignment: CDR1 SGDLS and CDR2 YYNGEE. This CDR3 contains 19 residues. This chain's CDR3 is CASSPQYSHSLSSYNEQFF. DNA of the CDR3: TGTGCCAGCAGCCCTCAATATTCCCATAGTCTTAGCTCCTACAATGAGCAGTTCTTC.

The V gene is TRBV6-6, the J gene TRBJ2-7; D possibly corresponds to TRBD1 (6 bases). Germline loops: CDR1 MNHNY, CDR2 SVGAGI (reference sequence). The CDR3 has 15 residues. Trimming removed 6 bases at V and 2 bases at J, with 17 bases between. The CDR3 sequence is CASRTTGYPPYEQYF. CDR3 coding DNA: TGTGCCAGCAGGACTACAGGGTACCCCCCCTACGAGCAGTACTTC.

The V call is TRBV4-2, the J call TRBJ1-1, with D tentatively TRBD1 (6 bases). This CDR3 spans 15 amino acids. Per germline, CDR1 LGHNA and CDR2 YNFKEQ. Trimming stripped 4 bases from V and 1 base from J, with 13 bases between. CDR3 nucleotides: TGTGCCAGCAGCCCAAGGGGGACGGGGAACACTGAAGCTTTCTTT. The encoded protein is CASSPRGTGNTEAFF.

The CDR3: CASTPGRDTTDTQYF. CDR3 in DNA: TGTGCCAGCACCCCGGGCCGGGACACCACAGATACGCAGTATTTT. The chain is built from TRBV9 and TRBJ2-3, with D maybe TRBD1 (6 bases). Per germline, CDR1 SGDLS and CDR2 YYNGEE. The V gene lost 6 bases and the J gene lost 2 bases, with 16 bases spanning the gap. This CDR3 comprises 15 residues.

This clone was observed once. The chain is built from TRBV14 and TRBJ2-7; 14 bases match TRBD2. Losses at the gene ends were 6 bases for V and 3 bases for J; bases not matched to a gene: 19. The V gene's germline CDR1 is SGHDN and CDR2 FVKESK. This CDR3 spans 20 amino acids. The CDR3 is CASRRAFTGTSGSMGYEQYF. The CDR3 DNA reads TGTGCCAGCAGACGCGCGTTTACCGGGACTAGCGGGAGCATGGGCTACGAGCAGTACTTC. Full variable domain (remainder filled in from reference TRBV14 and TRBJ2-7): EAGVTQFPSHSVIEKGQTVTLRCDPISGHDNLYWYRRVMGKEIKFLLHFVKESKQDESGMPNNRFLAERTGGTYSTLKVQPAELEDSGVYFCASRRAFTGTSGSMGYEQYFGPGTRLTVT.

The chain uses TRBV11-3 and TRBJ2-1, with 7 bases aligning to TRBD2. This CDR3 is 16 amino acids long. Germline CDR1 and CDR2: SGHNT and YENEEA. V lost 0 bases to trimming and J lost 3 bases; unmatched junction nucleotides: 5. CDR3 loop: CASSLDGGGSYNEQFF. DNA of the CDR3: TGTGCCAGCAGCTTAGATGGGGGGGGAAGCTACAATGAGCAGTTCTTC.

The V call is TRBV9, the J call TRBJ2-7; the D is unclear. This CDR3 region has 15 residues. CDR1 and CDR2 (germline): SGDLS, YYNGEE. Between the trimmed V and J ends, which lost 3 bases and 2 bases, there was a span of 15 bases. CDR3 protein: CASSARLGLTYEQYF. For the CDR3, the DNA is TGTGCCAGCAGCGCGCGACTCGGCCTGACCTACGAGCAGTACTTC.

The chain carries TRBV12-5 and TRBJ2-7; no definite D call. CDR1 is LGHNT, CDR2 FRNRAP, per germline. The V gene lost 6 bases and the J gene lost 5 bases, with 20 bases spanning the gap. CDR3 size: 15 residues. The DNA for the CDR3 is TGTGCTAGTGGGGAGACTGTCCCTTTGTTCGACGAGCAGTACTTC. It specifies CASGETVPLFDEQYF.

The rearrangement links TRBV5-4 to TRBJ1-2; D is possibly TRBD1 (6 bases). The length of the CDR3 is 14 residues. V was pared by 4 bases and J by 3 bases, with 13 bases between. Germline CDR1 and CDR2: SGHNT and YYREEE (reference sequence). The DNA of the CDR3 is TGTGCCAGCAGCCGATTACAGGGAGACTATGGCTACACCTTC. Its protein is CASSRLQGDYGYTF.

The chain couples TRBV15 to TRBJ1-5; perhaps TRBD1 as D (5 bases). Germline CDR1 and CDR2: LNHNV and YYDKDF (reference sequence). The CDR3 has 13 residues. The V end lost 0 bases, the J end lost 7 bases, and 7 bases lay between the germline ends. CDR3 residues: CATSRERGQPQHF. CDR3 nucleotides: TGTGCCACCAGCAGAGAGAGGGGCCAGCCCCAGCATTTT.

This clone was picked up one time. The chain employs TRBV29-1 and TRBJ2-2; weak D call: TRBD1 (5 bases). Germline V gives CDR1 SQVTM, CDR2 ANQGSEA. V shed 4 bases and J shed 1 base, with 13 bases lying between them. There are 15 residues in the CDR3. The CDR3 spells CSVVTGHMNTGELFF. CDR3 in DNA: TGCAGCGTTGTTACAGGTCACATGAACACCGGGGAGCTGTTTTTT.

The V gene is TRBV7-9, the J gene TRBJ2-7; TRBD1 matches at 12 bases. The J segment lost 7 bases and the V segment lost 6 bases, leaving 10 bases of the junction unmatched. The CDR3 has 15 amino acids. Germline V gives CDR1 SEHNR, CDR2 FQNEAQ (reference sequence). CDR3 coding DNA: TGTGCCAGCAGTACACCGGGACAGGGGGCGTATGAGCAGTACTTC. Its translation: CASSTPGQGAYEQYF.